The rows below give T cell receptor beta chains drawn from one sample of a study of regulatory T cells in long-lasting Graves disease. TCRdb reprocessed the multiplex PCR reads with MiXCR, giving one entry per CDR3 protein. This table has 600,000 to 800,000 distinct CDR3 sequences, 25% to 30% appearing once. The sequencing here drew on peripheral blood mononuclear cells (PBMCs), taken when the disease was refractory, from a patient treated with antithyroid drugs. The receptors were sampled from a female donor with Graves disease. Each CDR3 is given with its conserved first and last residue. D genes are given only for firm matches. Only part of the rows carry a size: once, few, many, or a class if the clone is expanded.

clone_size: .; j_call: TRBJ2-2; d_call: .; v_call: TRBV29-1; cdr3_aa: CSVSDRPNTGELFF; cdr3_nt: TGCAGCGTTTCAGACAGGCCGAACACCGGGGAGCTGTTTTTT
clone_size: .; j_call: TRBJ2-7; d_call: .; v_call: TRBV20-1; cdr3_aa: CSAPTGGLQQCF; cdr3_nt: TGCAGTGCTCCGACAGGAGGACTACAGCAGTGCTTC
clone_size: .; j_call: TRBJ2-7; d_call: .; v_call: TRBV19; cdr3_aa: CASSVVRDSYEQYF; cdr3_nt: TGTGCCAGTAGCGTAGTAAGAGACAGCTACGAGCAGTACTTC
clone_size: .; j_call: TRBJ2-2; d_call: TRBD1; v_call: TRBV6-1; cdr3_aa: CASDWDRARGNTGELFF; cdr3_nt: TGTGCCAGCGATTGGGACAGGGCGAGAGGGAACACCGGGGAGCTGTTTTTT
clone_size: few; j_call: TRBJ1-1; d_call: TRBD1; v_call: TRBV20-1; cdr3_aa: CSARDRGSRPEAFF; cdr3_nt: TGCAGTGCTAGGGACAGGGGTTCACGGCCTGAAGCTTTCTTT
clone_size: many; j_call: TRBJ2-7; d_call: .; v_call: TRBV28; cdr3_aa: CASSSSGQYSYEQYF; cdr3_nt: TGTGCCAGCAGTTCATCCGGACAATACTCCTACGAGCAGTACTTC
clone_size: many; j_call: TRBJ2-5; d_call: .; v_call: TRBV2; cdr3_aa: CASSSLGETQYF; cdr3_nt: TGTGCCAGCAGTTCTTTGGGGGAGACCCAGTACTTC
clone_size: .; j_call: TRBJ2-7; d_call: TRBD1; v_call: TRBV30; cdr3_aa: CAWTSGQGAYEQYF; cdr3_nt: TGTGCCTGGACATCCGGACAGGGGGCCTACGAGCAGTACTTC
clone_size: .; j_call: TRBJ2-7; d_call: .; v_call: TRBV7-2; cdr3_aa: CASSLAPAVSYEQYF; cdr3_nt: TGTGCCAGCAGCTTAGCCCCGGCAGTGTCCTACGAGCAGTACTTC
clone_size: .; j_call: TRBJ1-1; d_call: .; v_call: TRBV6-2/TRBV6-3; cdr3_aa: CASSYYPSGVGTEAFF; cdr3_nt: TGTGCCAGCAGTTACTACCCGAGCGGGGTGGGCACTGAAGCTTTCTTT
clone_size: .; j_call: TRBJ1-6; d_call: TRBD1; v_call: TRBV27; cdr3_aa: CASKYTGVSYNSPLHF; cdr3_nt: TGTGCCAGCAAATACACAGGGGTCTCCTATAATTCACCCCTCCACTTT
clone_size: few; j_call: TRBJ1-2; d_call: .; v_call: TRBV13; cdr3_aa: CASSLGLGGGGYTF; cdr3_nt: TGTGCCAGCAGCTTAGGTTTAGGTGGAGGTGGCTACACCTTC
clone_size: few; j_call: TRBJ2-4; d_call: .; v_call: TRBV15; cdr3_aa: CATSREWLASRKNIQYF; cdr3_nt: TGTGCCACCAGCAGAGAGTGGCTCGCGTCTAGAAAAAACATTCAGTACTTC
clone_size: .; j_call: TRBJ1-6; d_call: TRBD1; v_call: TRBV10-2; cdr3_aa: CASSQGWGDSYNSPLHF; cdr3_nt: TGCGCCAGCAGTCAAGGTTGGGGGGACAGCTATAATTCACCCCTCCACTTT
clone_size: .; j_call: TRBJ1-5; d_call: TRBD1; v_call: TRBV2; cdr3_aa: CASSKQGSRRQPQHF; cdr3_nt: TGTGCCAGCAGTAAACAGGGGTCTCGGCGTCAGCCCCAGCATTTT
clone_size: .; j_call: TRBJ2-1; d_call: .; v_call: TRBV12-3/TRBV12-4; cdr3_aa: CASSRRSTNNEQFF; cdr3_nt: TGTGCCAGCAGCCGACGTTCGACCAACAATGAGCAGTTCTTC
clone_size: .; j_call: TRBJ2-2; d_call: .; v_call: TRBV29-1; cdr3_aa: CSVAKTGGGELFF; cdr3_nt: TGCAGCGTTGCGAAGACCGGGGGCGGGGAGCTGTTTTTT
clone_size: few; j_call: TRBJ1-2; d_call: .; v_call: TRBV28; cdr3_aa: CASSLDNRYGYTF; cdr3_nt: TGTGCCAGCAGTCTCGACAACCGCTATGGCTACACCTTC
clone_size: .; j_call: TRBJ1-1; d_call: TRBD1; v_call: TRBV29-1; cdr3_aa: CSVSQGGVTEAFF; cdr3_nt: TGCAGCGTCAGTCAGGGGGGGGTCACTGAAGCTTTCTTT
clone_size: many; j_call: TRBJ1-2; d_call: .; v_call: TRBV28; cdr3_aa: CASSTHGSGYTF; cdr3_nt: TGTGCCAGCAGCACCCACGGGAGTGGCTACACCTTC
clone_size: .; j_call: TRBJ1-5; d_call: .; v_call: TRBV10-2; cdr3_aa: CASSEGADQPQHF; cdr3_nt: TGCGCCAGCAGTGAAGGGGCAGATCAGCCCCAGCATTTT
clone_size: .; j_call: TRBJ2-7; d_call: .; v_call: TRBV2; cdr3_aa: CASTPDGIYEQYF; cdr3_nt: TGTGCCAGCACTCCGGACGGAATCTACGAGCAGTACTTC
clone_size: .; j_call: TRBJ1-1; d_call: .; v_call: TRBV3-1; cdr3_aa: CASSQGSMRNTEAFF; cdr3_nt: TGTGCCAGCAGCCAAGGAAGCATGCGGAACACTGAAGCTTTCTTT
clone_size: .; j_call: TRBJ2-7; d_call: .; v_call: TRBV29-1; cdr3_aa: CSGASGSEQYF; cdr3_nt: TGCAGCGGAGCCTCCGGAAGCGAGCAGTACTTC
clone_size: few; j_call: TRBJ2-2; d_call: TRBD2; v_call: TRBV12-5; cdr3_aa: CASGLSSGSFGTGELFF; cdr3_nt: TGTGCTAGTGGTTTGTCTAGCGGGAGTTTTGGCACCGGGGAGCTGTTTTTT
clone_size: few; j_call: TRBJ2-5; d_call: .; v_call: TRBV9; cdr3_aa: CASSVAGMGETQYF; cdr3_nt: TGTGCCAGCAGCGTAGCAGGGATGGGAGAGACCCAGTACTTC
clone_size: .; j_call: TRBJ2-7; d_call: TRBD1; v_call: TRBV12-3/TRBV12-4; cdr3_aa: CASGRGRLEQYF; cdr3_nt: TGTGCCAGCGGCAGGGGGCGTCTTGAGCAGTACTTC
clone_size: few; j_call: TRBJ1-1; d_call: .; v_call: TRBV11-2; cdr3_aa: CASSLEVMNTEAFF; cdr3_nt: TGTGCCAGCAGCTTAGAAGTTATGAACACTGAAGCTTTCTTT
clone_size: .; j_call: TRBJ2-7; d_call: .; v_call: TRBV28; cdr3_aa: CASSPEGYSRGDPYEQYF; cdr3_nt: TGTGCCAGCAGCCCCGAAGGGTACTCGAGGGGGGACCCCTACGAGCAGTACTTC
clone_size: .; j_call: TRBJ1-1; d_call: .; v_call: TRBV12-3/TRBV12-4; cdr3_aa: CASSQLPTGSREAFF; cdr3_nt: TGTGCCAGCAGCCAACTCCCCACAGGGAGCAGGGAAGCTTTCTTT
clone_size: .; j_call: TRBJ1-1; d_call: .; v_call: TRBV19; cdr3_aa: CASISLRGTEAFF; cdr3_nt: TGTGCCAGTATCTCCCTCAGGGGAACTGAAGCTTTCTTT
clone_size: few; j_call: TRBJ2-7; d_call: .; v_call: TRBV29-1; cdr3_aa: CSAWTGGGSEQYF; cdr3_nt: TGCAGCGCATGGACAGGTGGGGGGTCTGAGCAGTACTTC
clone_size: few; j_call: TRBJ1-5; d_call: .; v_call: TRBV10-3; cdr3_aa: CAISESRRGVNSNQPQHF; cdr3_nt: TGTGCCATCAGTGAGTCTCGGAGGGGGGTCAATAGCAATCAGCCCCAGCATTTT
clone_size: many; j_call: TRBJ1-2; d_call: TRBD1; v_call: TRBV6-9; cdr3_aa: CASSYSRTGVGYTF; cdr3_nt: TGTGCCAGCAGTTACTCCCGGACAGGGGTCGGCTACACCTTC
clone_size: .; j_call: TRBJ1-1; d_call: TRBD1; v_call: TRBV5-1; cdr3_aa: CASSLTSQGARQAFF; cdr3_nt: TGCGCCAGCAGCTTGACGTCGCAGGGGGCCCGTCAGGCTTTCTTT
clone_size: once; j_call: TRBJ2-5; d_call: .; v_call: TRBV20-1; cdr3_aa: CSARIETQYF; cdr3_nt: TGCAGTGCTAGGATTGAGACCCAGTACTTC
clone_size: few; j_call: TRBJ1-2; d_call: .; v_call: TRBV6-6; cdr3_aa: CASSYSTAPLVYGYTF; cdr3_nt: TGTGCCAGCAGTTACTCGACGGCACCGCTAGTCTATGGCTACACCTTC
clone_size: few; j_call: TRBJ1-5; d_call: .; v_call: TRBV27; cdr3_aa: CASSPLGAKQPQHF; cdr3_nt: TGTGCCAGCAGTCCTTTAGGGGCCAAACAGCCCCAGCATTTT
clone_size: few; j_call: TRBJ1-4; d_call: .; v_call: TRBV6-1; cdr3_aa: CASSMWTFEKLFF; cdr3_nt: TGTGCCAGCAGTATGTGGACCTTTGAAAAACTGTTTTTT
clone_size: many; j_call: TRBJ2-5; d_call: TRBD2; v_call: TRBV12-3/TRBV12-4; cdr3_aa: CASSVWTSGQETQYF; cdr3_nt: TGTGCCAGCAGTGTCTGGACTAGCGGCCAAGAGACCCAGTACTTC
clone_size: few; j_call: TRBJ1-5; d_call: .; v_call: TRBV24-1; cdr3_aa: CATSDLASNSNQPQHF; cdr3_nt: TGTGCCACCAGTGATTTGGCGAGCAATAGCAATCAGCCCCAGCATTTT
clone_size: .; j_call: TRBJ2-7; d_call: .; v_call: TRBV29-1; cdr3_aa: CSAKGDRFSYEQYF; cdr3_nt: TGCAGCGCTAAGGGAGACAGATTCTCCTACGAGCAGTACTTC
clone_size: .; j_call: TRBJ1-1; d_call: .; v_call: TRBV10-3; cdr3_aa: CAISARSVGTEAFF; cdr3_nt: TGTGCCATCAGTGCGAGAAGTGTGGGCACTGAAGCTTTCTTT
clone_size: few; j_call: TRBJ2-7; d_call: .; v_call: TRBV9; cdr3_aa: CASSGFGSVNEQYF; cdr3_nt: TGTGCCAGCAGCGGGTTCGGGAGCGTAAACGAGCAGTACTTC
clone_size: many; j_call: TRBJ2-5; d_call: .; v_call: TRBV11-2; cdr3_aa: CASSGGTQYF; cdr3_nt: TGTGCCAGCAGCGGGGGGACCCAGTACTTC
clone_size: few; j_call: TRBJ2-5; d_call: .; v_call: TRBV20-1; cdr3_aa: CSARGPRGVPRETQYF; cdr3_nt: TGCAGTGCTAGAGGCCCCCGAGGAGTTCCTAGAGAGACCCAGTACTTC